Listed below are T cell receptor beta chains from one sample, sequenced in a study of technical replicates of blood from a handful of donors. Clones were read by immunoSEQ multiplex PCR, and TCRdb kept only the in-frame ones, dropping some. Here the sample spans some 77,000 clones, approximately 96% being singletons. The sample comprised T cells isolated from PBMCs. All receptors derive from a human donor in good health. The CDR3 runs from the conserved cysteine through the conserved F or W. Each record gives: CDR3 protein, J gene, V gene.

CDR3aa: CASSPRQGGRNEQYF
j_gene: TRBJ2-7
v_gene: TRBV27

CDR3aa: CASSPTPTTGEADTQYF
j_gene: TRBJ2-3
v_gene: TRBV5-6

CDR3aa: CASSMSGVYYEQYF
j_gene: TRBJ2-7
v_gene: TRBV19

CDR3aa: CASSPDRSSYNEQFF
j_gene: TRBJ2-1
v_gene: TRBV7-3

CDR3aa: CASSFGTLTYEQYF
j_gene: TRBJ2-7
v_gene: TRBV5-6

CDR3aa: CASSYLLGNTIYF
j_gene: TRBJ1-3
v_gene: TRBV4-1

CDR3aa: CASSETRQGGYTF
j_gene: TRBJ1-2
v_gene: TRBV10-1

CDR3aa: CASSPGGGEAFF
j_gene: TRBJ1-1
v_gene: TRBV7-9

CDR3aa: CASSQGRLAGVGEQFF
j_gene: TRBJ2-1
v_gene: TRBV4-2

CDR3aa: CASSPKQNMNTEAFF
j_gene: TRBJ1-1
v_gene: TRBV18

CDR3aa: CASSLLDRDEKLFF
j_gene: TRBJ1-4
v_gene: TRBV4-2

CDR3aa: CASSVGSGLSSYEQYF
j_gene: TRBJ2-7
v_gene: TRBV9

CDR3aa: CSDVPRQGSGYTF
j_gene: TRBJ1-2
v_gene: TRBV29-1

CDR3aa: CASRVKGLHTYEQYF
j_gene: TRBJ2-7
v_gene: TRBV7-2

CDR3aa: CASSWTGGNYGYTF
j_gene: TRBJ1-2
v_gene: TRBV6-5

CDR3aa: CASQAGGSTDTQYF
j_gene: TRBJ2-3
v_gene: TRBV27

CDR3aa: CASSENQGSGELFF
j_gene: TRBJ2-2
v_gene: TRBV18

CDR3aa: CASSGQAIETQYF
j_gene: TRBJ2-5
v_gene: TRBV19

CDR3aa: CASSLAAQETQYF
j_gene: TRBJ2-5
v_gene: TRBV7-2

CDR3aa: CASSHSINQPQHF
j_gene: TRBJ1-5
v_gene: TRBV4-1

CDR3aa: CASSLWTGSSYEQYF
j_gene: TRBJ2-7
v_gene: TRBV5-5

CDR3aa: CASSSIVTGKILDTQYF
j_gene: TRBJ2-3
v_gene: TRBV28

CDR3aa: CASSLISGNYNEQFF
j_gene: TRBJ2-1
v_gene: TRBV5-6

CDR3aa: CASSLVLTNEQFF
j_gene: TRBJ2-1
v_gene: TRBV28

CDR3aa: CASSYRPGNYGYTF
j_gene: TRBJ1-2
v_gene: TRBV6-5

CDR3aa: CASWCKGNLFYEQYF
j_gene: TRBJ2-7
v_gene: TRBV6-4

CDR3aa: CAWRKQTGGNTIYF
j_gene: TRBJ1-3
v_gene: TRBV30

CDR3aa: CASSYSSGERNEKLFF
j_gene: TRBJ1-4
v_gene: TRBV6-5